This TCR beta chain was profiled in a study of blood T cell repertoires in COVID-19. Study background: Specimens from acute and convalescent COVID-19 originated in the United States, Italy and Spain.

As originally analysed: For nucleated cells, counts were estimated from reference gene primer amplification. Generated by immunoSEQ multiplex PCR, the TCRdb table keeps only in-frame clones and is missing some. That table is the source of V, J and clone size, and D and trimming were worked out from the DNA. The data contain some 330,000 clones, roughly 89% of them singletons. While infection was still active, Seattle patients were enrolled and then followed longitudinally. The V gene's germline CDR1 is MDHEN and CDR2 SYDVKM. V shed 6 bases, J shed 6 bases, and the junction held 13 bases outside the gene matches. The CDR3 has 16 residues.

This TCR was recovered from a woman younger than 45 with COVID-19, enrolled during active disease. Sequenced material: peripheral blood. V is TRBV28 and J is TRBJ2-1, with 8 bases lining up with TRBD1. CDR3 DNA sequence: TGTGCCAGCAGCTCCCTGGGACAGGTCGAGGGCAATGAGCAGTTCTTC. Protein product: CASSSLGQVEGNEQFF.